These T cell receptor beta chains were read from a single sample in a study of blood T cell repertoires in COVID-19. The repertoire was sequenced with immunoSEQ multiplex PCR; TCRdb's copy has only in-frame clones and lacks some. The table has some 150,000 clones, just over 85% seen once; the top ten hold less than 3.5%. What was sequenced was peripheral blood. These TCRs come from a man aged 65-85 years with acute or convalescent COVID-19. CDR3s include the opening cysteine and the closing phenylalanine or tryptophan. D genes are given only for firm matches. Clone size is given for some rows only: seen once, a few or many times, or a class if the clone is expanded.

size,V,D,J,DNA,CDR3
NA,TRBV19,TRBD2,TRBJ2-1,TGTGCCAGTAGAAAAGGGGGTACTAGCGGGAGGATCTACAATGAGCAGTTCTTC,CASRKGGTSGRIYNEQFF
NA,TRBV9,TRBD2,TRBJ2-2,TGTGCCAGCAGCGTAGGGGGAGGGTACGGGGAGCTGTTTTTT,CASSVGGGYGELFF
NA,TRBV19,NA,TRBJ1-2,TGTGCCAGTAGCAGATTTGACCGGGGGGTCTATGGCTACACCTTC,CASSRFDRGVYGYTF
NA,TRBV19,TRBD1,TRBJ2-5,TGTGCCAGTAGTAGAGGACAGGAATGGGGAGAGACCCAGTACTTC,CASSRGQEWGETQYF
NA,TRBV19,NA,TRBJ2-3,TGTGCCAGTAGTATAGGCCTCACCCCTACTAGGGAGGCGCAGTATTTT,CASSIGLTPTREAQYF
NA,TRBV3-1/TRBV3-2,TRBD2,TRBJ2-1,TGTGCCAGCAGCCAAGAACTAGCGGGAGGAGGCAGGAATGAGCAGTTCTTC,CASSQELAGGGRNEQFF
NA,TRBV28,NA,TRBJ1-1,TGTGCCAGCAGACTGGGGGGACCCACTGAAGCTTTCTTT,CASRLGGPTEAFF
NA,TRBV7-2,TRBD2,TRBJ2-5,TGTGCCAGCAGCCCGACTAGCGGGAGGGCCCAGGAGACCCAGTACTTC,CASSPTSGRAQETQYF
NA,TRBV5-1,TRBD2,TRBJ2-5,TGCGCCAGCAGCAAAGGACTAGCGGGAGAGGAGACCCAGTACTTC,CASSKGLAGEETQYF
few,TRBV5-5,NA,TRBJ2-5,TGTGCCAGCAGCTTAGGAGGTAGGGCCTTCCAAGAGACCCAGTACTTC,CASSLGGRAFQETQYF
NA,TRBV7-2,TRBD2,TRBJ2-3,TGTGCCAGCAGCTTAAGAGGGACTAGCGCGAGGACAGATACGCAGTATTTT,CASSLRGTSARTDTQYF
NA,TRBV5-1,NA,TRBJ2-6,TGCGCCAGCAGCTTGGGGGGAGTTGGGGCCAACGTCCTGACTTTC,CASSLGGVGANVLTF
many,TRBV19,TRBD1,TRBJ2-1,TGTGCCAGTAGTCCCCCCTCGGGACAGGTATTTGCAGAGCAGTTCTTC,CASSPPSGQVFAEQFF
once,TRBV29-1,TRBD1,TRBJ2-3,TGCAGCGTTTACGTGGCAGGGGGCCAGTATTTT,CSVYVAGGQYF
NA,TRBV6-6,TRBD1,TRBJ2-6,TGTGCCAGCAGTCAACAGGGGGCAGGGGCCAACGTCCTGACTTTC,CASSQQGAGANVLTF
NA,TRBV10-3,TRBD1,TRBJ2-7,TGTGCCATCAGTGACAGGGGGCCCTACGAGCAGTACTTC,CAISDRGPYEQYF
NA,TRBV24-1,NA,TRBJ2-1,TGTGCCACCAGTGATTCTCGAGGAGACTTGGCTTACAATGAGCAGTTCTTC,CATSDSRGDLAYNEQFF
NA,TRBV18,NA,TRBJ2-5,TGTGCCAGCTCACCAAGGGGCCCACAAGAGACCCAGTACTTC,CASSPRGPQETQYF
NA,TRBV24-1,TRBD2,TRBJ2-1,TGTGCCACCAGTGATGGGGGAGGGTGGAATGAGCAGTTCTTC,CATSDGGGWNEQFF
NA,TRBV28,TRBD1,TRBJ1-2,TGTGCCAGCAGTTCGTCAGCCGGGACAGGCCACCCCTATGGCTACACCTTC,CASSSSAGTGHPYGYTF
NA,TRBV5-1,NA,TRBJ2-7,TGCGCCAGCAGCTTGGTGGACAGTGTAACCTACGAGCAGTACTTC,CASSLVDSVTYEQYF
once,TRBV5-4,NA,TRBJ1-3,TGTGCCAGCAGTCTGGCTGCCAACTCTGGAAACACCATATATTTT,CASSLAANSGNTIYF
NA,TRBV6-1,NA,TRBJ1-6,TGTGCCAGCAGTGTCTCCGGGGTTGGCTATAATTCACCCCTCCACTTT,CASSVSGVGYNSPLHF
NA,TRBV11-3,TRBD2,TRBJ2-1,TGTGCCAGCAGCCAAGAAGCGGGAGAATGGGACCAGGATGAGCAGTTCTTC,CASSQEAGEWDQDEQFF
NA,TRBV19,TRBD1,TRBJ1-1,TGTGCCAGTAGGAGGGACAGGGGGAACACTGAAGCTTTCTTT,CASRRDRGNTEAFF
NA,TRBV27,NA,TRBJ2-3,TGTGCCAGCACCGTTAGCACAGATACGCAGTATTTT,CASTVSTDTQYF
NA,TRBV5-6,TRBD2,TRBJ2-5,TGTGCCAGCAGCTTGGCCACTAGCGGCCAAGAGACCCAGTACTTC,CASSLATSGQETQYF
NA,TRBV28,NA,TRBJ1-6,TGTGCCAGCAGTTTGGGGAGCTCCTATAATTCACCCCTCCACTTT,CASSLGSSYNSPLHF
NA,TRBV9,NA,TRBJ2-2,TGTGCCAGCAGCACAAATTTACAGGGGAGGTTAGGCGGGGAGCTGTTTTTT,CASSTNLQGRLGGELFF
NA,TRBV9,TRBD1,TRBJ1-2,TGTGCCAGCAGCGTAGGGGTCGGCGTCGGTGGGGACAGGGACGGCTATGGCTACACCTTC,CASSVGVGVGGDRDGYGYTF
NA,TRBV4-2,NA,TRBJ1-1,TGTGCCAGCAGCCAAGATTTTTGGGGGCCAGACACTGAAGCTTTCTTT,CASSQDFWGPDTEAFF
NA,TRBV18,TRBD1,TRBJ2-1,TGTGCCAGCTCACCAATCGGGACAGGGCAGTCTGAGCAGTTCTTC,CASSPIGTGQSEQFF
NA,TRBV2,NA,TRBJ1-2,TGTGCCAGCAGTGATCCACTTAACTATGGCTACACCTTC,CASSDPLNYGYTF
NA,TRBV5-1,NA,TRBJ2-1,TGCGCCAGCAGCTTGGAGGTGACAGCTTACAATGAGCAGTTCTTC,CASSLEVTAYNEQFF
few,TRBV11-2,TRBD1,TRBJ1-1,TGTGCCAGCAGCTTCGGACAGGGACTGAACACTGAAGCTTTCTTT,CASSFGQGLNTEAFF
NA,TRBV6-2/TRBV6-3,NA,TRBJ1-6,TGTGCCAGCAGTTACTCTACTGCAAGAAATTCACCCCTCCACTTT,CASSYSTARNSPLHF
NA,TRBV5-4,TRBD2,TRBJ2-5,TGTGCCAGCAGCTTTAGCGGGAAGGGGCAAGAGACCCAGTACTTC,CASSFSGKGQETQYF
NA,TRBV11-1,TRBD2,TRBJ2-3,TGTGCCAGCAGTGGGACTAGCGGGACCGATACGCAGTATTTT,CASSGTSGTDTQYF
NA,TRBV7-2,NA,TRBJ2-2,TGTGCCAGCAGCTTAGAAGCGGCGAACACCGGGGAGCTGTTTTTT,CASSLEAANTGELFF
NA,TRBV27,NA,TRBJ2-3,TGTGCCAGCAGGATTGCGACTAGCACAGATACGCAGTATTTT,CASRIATSTDTQYF
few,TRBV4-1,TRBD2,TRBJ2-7,TGCGCCAGCAGCCAGAACTTAGCGGGAGACTTCCACGAGCAGTACTTC,CASSQNLAGDFHEQYF
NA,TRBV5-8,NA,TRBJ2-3,TGTGCCAGCAGCTTGGATCGGAGCACAGATACGCAGTATTTT,CASSLDRSTDTQYF
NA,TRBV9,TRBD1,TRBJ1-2,TGTGCCAGCAGCGCCTCATTGACAGGGCTCTATGGCTACACCTTC,CASSASLTGLYGYTF
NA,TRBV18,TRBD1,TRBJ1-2,TGTGCCAGCTCACCGGGACAGGGATGGTATGGCTACACCTTC,CASSPGQGWYGYTF
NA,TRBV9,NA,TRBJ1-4,TGTGCCAGCAGCCCCACGGTTGGGCATGAAAAACTGTTTTTT,CASSPTVGHEKLFF
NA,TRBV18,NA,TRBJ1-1,TGTGCCAGCTCACCCCAAGGGGTGAACACTGAAGCTTTCTTT,CASSPQGVNTEAFF
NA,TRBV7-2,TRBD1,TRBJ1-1,TGTGCCAGCAGCTTAGTGCAGGGGGATACTGAAGCTTTCTTT,CASSLVQGDTEAFF
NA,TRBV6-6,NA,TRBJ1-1,TGTGCCAGCAGCCGGACAGCCTTAAATGAAGCTTTCTTT,CASSRTALNEAFF
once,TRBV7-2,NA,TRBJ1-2,TGTGCCAGCAGCATTAACAGGGACCCCCATTATGGCTACACCTTC,CASSINRDPHYGYTF
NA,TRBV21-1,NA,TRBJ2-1,TGTGCCAGCAGATTCACAGTAAAGGTCTACAATGAGCAGTTCTTC,CASRFTVKVYNEQFF
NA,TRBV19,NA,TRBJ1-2,TGTGCCAGTTCCTTCCGGGGGGAAGGCTACACCTTC,CASSFRGEGYTF
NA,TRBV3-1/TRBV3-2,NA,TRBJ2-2,TGTGCCAGCAGCGTCTGTTATGAGAACACGAGGGCCGGGGAGCTGTTTTTT,CASSVCYENTRAGELFF
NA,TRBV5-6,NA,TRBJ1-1,TGTGCCAGCAGCTTGGCCGGTGGAGGGAACACTGAAGCTTTCTTT,CASSLAGGGNTEAFF
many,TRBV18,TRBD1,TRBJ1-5,TGTGCCAGCCTACAGGGGGCTAATCAGCCCCAGCATTTT,CASLQGANQPQHF
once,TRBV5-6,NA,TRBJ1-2,TGTGCCAGCAGCTTGTTCCAGGGTGGCTACACCTTC,CASSLFQGGYTF
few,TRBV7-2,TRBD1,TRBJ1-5,TGTGCCAGCAGCTGGTCAGGGGGTAGGAGCAATCAGCCCCAGCATTTT,CASSWSGGRSNQPQHF